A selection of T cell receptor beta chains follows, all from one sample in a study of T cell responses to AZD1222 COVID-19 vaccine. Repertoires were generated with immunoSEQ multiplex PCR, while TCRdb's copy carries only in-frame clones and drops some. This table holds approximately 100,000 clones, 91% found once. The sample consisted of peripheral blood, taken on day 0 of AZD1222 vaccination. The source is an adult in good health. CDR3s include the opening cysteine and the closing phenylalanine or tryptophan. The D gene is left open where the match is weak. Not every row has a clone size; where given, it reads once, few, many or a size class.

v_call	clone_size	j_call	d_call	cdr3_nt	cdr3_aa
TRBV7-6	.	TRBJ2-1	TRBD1	TGTGCCAGCAGCTTCCAAGACAGGGGCGCCTACAATGAGCAGTTCTTC	CASSFQDRGAYNEQFF
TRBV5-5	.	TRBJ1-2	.	TGTGCCAGCAGCTTAGGTGGGGCTACCACCCAGGGGGGCTACACCTTC	CASSLGGATTQGGYTF
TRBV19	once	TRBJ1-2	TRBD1	TGTGCCATCGCACCAGGGGGAGTTAGCGGCTACACCTTC	CAIAPGGVSGYTF
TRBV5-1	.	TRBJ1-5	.	TGCGCCAGCAGCTTGGCCGGGAACAGCAATCAGCCCCAGCATTTT	CASSLAGNSNQPQHF
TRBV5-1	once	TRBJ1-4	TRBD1	TGCGCCAGCAGCTCCCGGACAGGGGCCACCCCAACTAATGAAAAACTGTTTTTT	CASSSRTGATPTNEKLFF
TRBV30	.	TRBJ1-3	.	TGTGCCTGGAGTACCTGGGCCCCTGGAAACACCATATATTTT	CAWSTWAPGNTIYF
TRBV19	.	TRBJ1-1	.	TGTGCCAGTACCAGGCCTGGGGTGGTGACTGAAGCTTTCTTT	CASTRPGVVTEAFF
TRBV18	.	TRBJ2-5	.	TGTGCCAGCTCACCACCGGAAGGGTGGGAGACCCAGTACTTC	CASSPPEGWETQYF
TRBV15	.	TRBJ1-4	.	TGTGCCACCAGCCCAGATTGGGCAGGGGCGGGTGAAAAACTGTTTTTT	CATSPDWAGAGEKLFF
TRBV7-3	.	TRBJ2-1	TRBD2	TGTGCCAGCAGCTTAGGAGCGGGAGCTTACAATGAGCAGTTCTTC	CASSLGAGAYNEQFF
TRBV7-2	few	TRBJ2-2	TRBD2	TGTGCCAGCAGCTTATCTCAAGCGGGGGGCGGGTTAGTCACCGGGGAGCTGTTTTTT	CASSLSQAGGGLVTGELFF
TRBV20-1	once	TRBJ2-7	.	TGCAGTGCTAGGGGTGTGGGGGAGCAGTACTTC	CSARGVGEQYF
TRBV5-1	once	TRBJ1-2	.	TGCGCCAGCAGCTTAGGAGGACAGAGCTATGGCTACACCTTC	CASSLGGQSYGYTF
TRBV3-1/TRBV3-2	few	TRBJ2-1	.	TGTGCCAGCAGCCCATCAGCAGGGGCAGTTGAGCAGTTCTTC	CASSPSAGAVEQFF
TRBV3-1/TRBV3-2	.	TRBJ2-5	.	TGTGCCAGCAGCCGAGCCTGGGGCAGGGGAGTGCAGGAGACCCAGTACTTC	CASSRAWGRGVQETQYF
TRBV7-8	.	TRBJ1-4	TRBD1	TGTGCCAGCAGCGTAGACAGGGTCTCCACTAATGAAAAACTGTTTTTT	CASSVDRVSTNEKLFF
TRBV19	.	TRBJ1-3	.	TGTGCCAGTACAAACGTCGGGTCTGGAAACACCATATATTTT	CASTNVGSGNTIYF
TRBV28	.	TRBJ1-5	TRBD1	TGTGCCAGCAGGAGGGGACAGGGTATGCGTCAGCCCCAGCATTTT	CASRRGQGMRQPQHF
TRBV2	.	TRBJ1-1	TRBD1	TGTGCCAGCAGGGAGGGACAGACCTACACTGAAGCTTTCTTT	CASREGQTYTEAFF
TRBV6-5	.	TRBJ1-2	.	TGTGCCAGCACGACGAGGGATAACTATGGCTACACCTTC	CASTTRDNYGYTF
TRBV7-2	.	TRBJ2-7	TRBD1	TGTGCCAGCAGTCACCGGACAGGGGGAGGGGAGCAGTACTTC	CASSHRTGGGEQYF
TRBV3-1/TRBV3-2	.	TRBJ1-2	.	TGTGCCAGCAGCCAAGGTCAGAACTATGGCTACACCTTC	CASSQGQNYGYTF
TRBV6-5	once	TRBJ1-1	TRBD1	TGTGCCAGCAGTTTGAGGGGGACAGCTGAAGCTTTCTTT	CASSLRGTAEAFF
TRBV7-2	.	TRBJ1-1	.	TGTGCCAGCAGCTTCTTAATGAACACTGAAGCTTTCTTT	CASSFLMNTEAFF
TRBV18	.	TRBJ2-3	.	TGTGCCAGCTCACCATGGGACGTCCGGGCAGATACGCAGTATTTT	CASSPWDVRADTQYF
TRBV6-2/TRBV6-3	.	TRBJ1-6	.	TGTGCCAGCAGTTACGGCGGGGGCGATTATACCTCGATGTCTAAGTCACCCCTCCACTTT	CASSYGGGDYTSMSKSPLHF
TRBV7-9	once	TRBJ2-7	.	TGTGCCAGCACTCAGACCGGGTACGAGCAGTACTTC	CASTQTGYEQYF
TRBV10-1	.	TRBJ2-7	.	TGCGCCAGCAGTGAGTCGTCAGGGGTTTACGAGCAGTACTTC	CASSESSGVYEQYF
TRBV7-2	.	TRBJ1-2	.	TGTGCCAGCAGCTTACAGGGAGGGGTCTATGGCTACACCTTC	CASSLQGGVYGYTF
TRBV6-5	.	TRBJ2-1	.	TGTGCCAGCAGTCCTAGTATGCATCATGAGCAGTTCTTC	CASSPSMHHEQFF
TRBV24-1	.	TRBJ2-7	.	TGTGCCACCAGTGAAAGTGGGGCAGGAAAGTACTTC	CATSESGAGKYF
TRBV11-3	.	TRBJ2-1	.	TGTGCCAGCAGCTTAGTGGATAGCGAAGGGAATGAGCAGTTCTTC	CASSLVDSEGNEQFF
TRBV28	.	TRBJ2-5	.	TGTGCCAGCAGTTTACAGGGAGAGACCCAGTACTTC	CASSLQGETQYF
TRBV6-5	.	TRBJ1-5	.	TGTGCCAGCGGTATGGTTAAAAATCAGCCCCAGCATTTT	CASGMVKNQPQHF
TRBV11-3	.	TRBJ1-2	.	TGTGCCAGCAGCTTTCAGGGAAGCTATGGCTACACCTTC	CASSFQGSYGYTF
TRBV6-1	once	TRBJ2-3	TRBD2	TGTGCCAGCAGTGAAACTCGACTAGCGGGAGATACGCAGTATTTT	CASSETRLAGDTQYF
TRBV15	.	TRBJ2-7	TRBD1	TGTGCCACCTCCAGACAGGGGGAGTACGAGCAGTACTTC	CATSRQGEYEQYF
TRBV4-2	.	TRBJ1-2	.	TGTGCCAGCAGCCAAGACCCCCCGACAGACCGGATCTATAACTATGGCTACACCTTC	CASSQDPPTDRIYNYGYTF
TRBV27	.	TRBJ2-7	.	TGTGCCAGCAGTTTATCTCACTCGATAGCTTCCTACGAGCAGTACTTC	CASSLSHSIASYEQYF
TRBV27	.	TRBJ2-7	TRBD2	TGTGCCAGCAGCACCGCCCGGCTAGCGGGAGGTGCCTACGAGCAGTACTTC	CASSTARLAGGAYEQYF